The TCR beta chain under discussion was sequenced for a study of blood T cell repertoires in COVID-19. Looked up from germline, CDR1 is SGHTS and CDR2 is YDEGEE. CDR3 size: 15 residues. V lost 4 bases, J lost 6 bases, and 19 bases lay in between. Clinical history as reported by participants underpinned cohort assignment. Libraries were prepared by immunoSEQ multiplex PCR; TCRdb keeps only in-frame clonotypes and omits some of them. The table shows 300,000 or so clones, with 75% to 95% occurring only once. The sample taken for sequencing was PBMCs or T cells enriched from blood (not recorded which). The receptor's source is a woman aged 25 to 39 who had recovered from COVID-19. The J gene is TRBJ1-1, the V gene TRBV5-8; D call uncertain. As DNA, the CDR3 is TGTGCCAGCAGCCCGGGGTATGGGAGAAGTGCTGAAGCTTTCTTT. Translated, it gives CASSPGYGRSAEAFF.